The 29 T cell receptor beta chains below all came from one sample that was sequenced in a study of T cell responses to AZD1222 COVID-19 vaccine. Generated by immunoSEQ multiplex PCR, the TCRdb table keeps only in-frame clones and is missing some. The sample records over 150,000 clones, approximately 90% being singletons. Sequenced material: peripheral blood, taken on day 0 of AZD1222 vaccination. These receptors all stem from an adult in good health.

The chain couples TRBV30 to TRBJ1-2; 7 nucleotides align to TRBD1. Germline values: CDR1 GTSNPN, CDR2 SVGIG (reference sequence). The J segment lost 3 bases and the V segment lost 0 bases, leaving 1 base of the junction unmatched. The CDR3 covers 13 residues. CDR3 DNA: TGTGCCTGGAGTGTACAGGGGTACTATGGCTACACCTTC. Amino acid sequence: CAWSVQGYYGYTF. Full variable domain (outside the CDR3, taken from reference TRBV30 and TRBJ1-2): SQTIHQWPATLVQPVGSPLSLECTVEGTSNPNLYWYRQAAGRGLQLLFYSVGIGQISSEVPQNLSASRPQDRQFILSSKKLLLSDSGFYLCAWSVQGYYGYTFGSGTRLTVV.

The chain joins TRBV5-8 to TRBJ2-1; D unclear. The CDR3 runs to 17 residues. Germline V gene lookup returns CDR1 SGHTS and CDR2 YDEGEE. Trimming left V 0 bases short and J 4 bases short, with 17 bases between. The CDR3: CASSLVGLEQPYNEQFF. The CDR3, as DNA: TGTGCCAGCAGCTTGGTCGGTCTTGAACAGCCTTACAATGAGCAGTTCTTC. Drawing the rest from reference TRBV5-8 and TRBJ2-1, the complete variable domain is EAGVTQSPTHLIKTRGQQATLRCSPISGHTSVYWYQQALGLGLQFLLWYDEGEERNRGNFPPRFSGRQFPNYSSELNVNALELEDSALYLCASSLVGLEQPYNEQFFGPGTRLTVL.

The V call is TRBV21-1, the J call TRBJ2-2; no DNA check was done on the table's D call, TRBD2. TRBV21-1 is a pseudogene segment. The CDR3 consists of 18 residues. The CDR3: CASSKHGGAPLNTGELFF. The CDR3 coding sequence is TGTGCCAGCAGCAAACACGGCGGGGCCCCACTCAACACCGGGGAGCTGTTTTTT.

In its sample, this clone was seen once. The chain carries TRBV28 and TRBJ2-7, with TRBD1 matching 8 bases. The CDR3 sequence is 14 residues long. J lost 7 bases, V lost 5 bases, and 10 bases had no gene match. Germline V gives CDR1 MDHEN, CDR2 SYDVKM. Here the CDR3 reads CASSSQGALGEQYF. The DNA of the CDR3 is TGTGCCAGCAGTAGCCAGGGGGCACTAGGTGAGCAGTACTTC.

This chain joins TRBV2 and TRBJ2-7; a weak D match, TRBD1 (6 bases). Germline V gives CDR1 SNHLY, CDR2 FYNNEI. Trimming shortened V by 8 bases and J by 2 bases, and 13 bases separated the two germline ends. CDR3 size: 13 residues. The CDR3 region is CASVGTPTYEQYF. The CDR3 nucleotides are TGTGCCAGCGTGGGGACACCCACCTACGAGCAGTACTTC.

This rearrangement joins TRBV28 to TRBJ1-3; a weak D match, TRBD1 (6 bases). V dropped 1 base and J dropped 10 bases, with 20 bases sitting between them. Germline V CDR1 and CDR2: MDHEN, SYDVKM. The CDR3 has 16 residues. The CDR3 is CASSLLVGAGARTIYF. CDR3 DNA: TGTGCCAGCAGTTTATTGGTTGGGGCAGGGGCCAGGACCATATATTTT.

This sequence joins TRBV3-1 (or the pseudogene TRBV3-2) and TRBJ2-2, with 14 positions matching TRBD2. V gave up 3 bases and J gave up 6 bases; unmatched junction bases: 3. Germline V gene lookup returns CDR1 LGHDT and CDR2 YNNKEL (reference sequence). The CDR3 sequence is 16 residues long. For the CDR3, the DNA is TGTGCCAGCAGCCAGACTAGCGGGGGGGCCGCCGGGGAGCTGTTTTTT. It specifies CASSQTSGGAAGELFF.

The chain has TRBV7-3 and TRBJ2-1, with 8 bases lining up with TRBD2. CDR1 and CDR2 (germline): SGHTA, FQGTGA. This CDR3 spans 17 amino acids. V trimming: 2 bases; J trimming: 10 bases; junction bases outside the gene matches: 16. Here the CDR3 reads CASSLGWGREGLREQFF. In DNA form, the CDR3 reads TGTGCCAGCAGCTTAGGCTGGGGACGGGAGGGCCTCCGGGAGCAGTTCTTC.

A word on this clone: Its ends do not fully match the called genes, so a read error is possible. The chain employs TRBV28 and TRBJ2-2; TRBD1 matches 9 bases. This CDR3 region has 17 residues. Germline loops: CDR1 MDHEN, CDR2 SYDVKM. CDR3 coding DNA: TGTGCCAGCAGTTCCGGTTTAGGGACAGGGAACTCCGGGGAGCTGTTTTTT. It encodes CASSSGLGTGNSGELFF.

The chain is built from TRBV5-1 and TRBJ1-2; 9 nucleotides match TRBD1. The length of the CDR3 is 13 residues. Germline CDR1 and CDR2: SGHRS and YFSETQ. J was trimmed by 8 bases and V by 4 bases; bases with no gene match: 6. The CDR3 bases are TGCGCCAGCAGCCAGGGACAGGGTGAAGGCTACACCTTC. This encodes CASSQGQGEGYTF.

The chain recombines TRBV5-6 with TRBJ1-6, with 8 positions matching TRBD1. CDR3 length: 15 residues. V lost 3 bases and J lost 7; bases outside the gene matches: 6. CDR1 and CDR2 (germline): SGHDT, YYEEEE. The CDR3 DNA follows: TGTGCCAGCAGCTGGAGACAGGGGATAAATTCACCCCTCCACTTT. It yields the protein CASSWRQGINSPLHF.

The chain carries TRBV29-1 and TRBJ1-2; D is undetermined. Trimming removed 0 bases from V and 7 bases from J, with 12 bases in between. The CDR3 consists of 13 residues. Germline V lookup: CDR1 SQVTM, CDR2 ANQGSEA. In DNA form, the CDR3 reads TGCAGCGTTGAAGACACAGACGCCTTTGGCTACACCTTC. Protein: CSVEDTDAFGYTF.

This clone showed up just once. The J gene is TRBJ2-3, the V gene TRBV27; the D is unclear. This CDR3 is built from 11 residues. Trimming shortened V by 2 bases and J by 11 bases, and 8 bases separated the two germline ends. Germline CDR1 reads MNHEY; CDR2 reads SMNVEV (reference sequence). The CDR3 region has the DNA TGTGCCAGCAGTTTAAGGGAAAAGCAGTATTTT. It is translated as CASSLREKQYF.

The genes are TRBV5-6 and TRBJ2-3, with 10 bases lining up with TRBD1. Germline assignment: CDR1 SGHDT and CDR2 YYEEEE. The length of the CDR3 is 16 residues. The V gene end was trimmed by 4 bases and the J gene end by 4 bases; junction bases not matched to a gene: 9. The CDR3, as DNA: TGTGCCAGCAGCCTTCCTGACAGGGGGCGGGCAGATACGCAGTATTTT. Translation: CASSLPDRGRADTQYF. The full variable domain, rest sourced from reference TRBV5-6 and TRBJ2-3, is DAGVTQSPTHLIKTRGQQVTLRCSPKSGHDTVSWYQQALGQGPQFIFQYYEEEERQRGNFPDRFSGHQFPNYSSELNVNALLLGDSALYLCASSLPDRGRADTQYFGPGTRLTVL.

The chain uses TRBV5-6 and TRBJ1-1, with D unclear. With 1 base removed from V and 1 base from J, the gap between germline ends came to 14 bases. The CDR3 consists of 16 residues. Germline CDR1 SGHDT, CDR2 YYEEEE. For the CDR3, the DNA is TGTGCCAGCAGCTTGCGGTCAGGCCTTCAGAACACTGAAGCTTTCTTT. Encoded protein: CASSLRSGLQNTEAFF. Supplemented by reference TRBV5-6 and TRBJ1-1, the full variable domain reads DAGVTQSPTHLIKTRGQQVTLRCSPKSGHDTVSWYQQALGQGPQFIFQYYEEEERQRGNFPDRFSGHQFPNYSSELNVNALLLGDSALYLCASSLRSGLQNTEAFFGQGTRLTVV.

The J gene is TRBJ2-7, the V gene TRBV2, with TRBD2 identical over 8 bases. From germline, CDR1 is SNHLY and CDR2 FYNNEI. After removal of 6 bases from V and 6 bases from J, the junction contained 13 bases not matched to a gene. The CDR3 length is 15 residues. The CDR3 DNA reads TGTGCCAGCAGAACCACCAGCGGGGGTGGGCGCGAGCAGTACTTC. Translated, it gives CASRTTSGGGREQYF.

This chain links TRBV5-4 with TRBJ1-3; 8 bases fit TRBD1. Germline V gene data show CDR1 as SGHNT and CDR2 as YYREEE (reference sequence). The CDR3 has 16 amino acids. V was clipped by 3 bases and J by 2 bases; unmatched bases: 7. The CDR3 here is CASSWGGQGPGNTIYF. The CDR3 DNA reads as TGTGCCAGCAGCTGGGGCGGACAGGGACCTGGAAACACCATATATTTT.

The gene calls are TRBV3-1 (or the pseudogene TRBV3-2) and TRBJ2-2, with 9 bases that match TRBD2. CDR1 LGHDT and CDR2 YNNKEL come from the germline V gene (reference sequence). Germline trimming cut 1 base from V and 6 bases from J; bases unmatched to any gene: 12. The CDR3 covers 18 residues. This CDR3 reads CASSQGIGLAGRAGELFF. CDR3 coding DNA: TGTGCCAGCAGCCAAGGGATTGGGCTAGCGGGAAGGGCCGGGGAGCTGTTTTTT.

The chain uses TRBV18 and TRBJ2-1; unclear D gene. Germline V gene sequence: CDR1 KGHSH, CDR2 LQKENI. V was cut by 5 bases and J by 9 bases, with 8 bases left in between. The CDR3 sequence is 11 residues long. The DNA of the CDR3 is TGTGCCAGCTCATCTGAAATTGAGCAGTTCTTC. It translates to CASSSEIEQFF.

The chain couples TRBV11-2 to TRBJ1-4; D is ambiguous. CDR3 length: 16 amino acids. V lost 2 bases and J lost 6, with 16 bases in between. From germline, CDR1 is SGHAT and CDR2 FQNNGV. The chain's CDR3 is CASSLSPHARDEKLFF. CDR3 coding DNA: TGTGCCAGCAGCTTAAGTCCACATGCACGGGATGAAAAACTGTTTTTT.

The chain links TRBV6-6 to TRBJ2-1; D gene uncertain. CDR3 length: 11 residues. V lost 7 bases to trimming and J lost 6 bases, with 7 bases between them. Per the germline V gene, CDR1 is MNHNY and CDR2 is SVGAGI (reference sequence). The CDR3 region has the DNA TGTGCCAGCACCCCAGGCAATGAGCAGTTCTTC. Translating it yields CASTPGNEQFF.

This chain connects TRBV5-1 to TRBJ1-6, with no clear D. V shed 4 bases and J shed 5 bases, with 16 bases lying between them. Germline V gene sequence: CDR1 SGHRS, CDR2 YFSETQ. CDR3 size: 16 residues. The chain's CDR3 is CASSREPGTNNSPLHF. CDR3 nucleotide sequence: TGCGCCAGCAGCCGAGAGCCCGGTACGAATAATTCACCCCTCCACTTT.

This clone showed up just once. V is TRBV13 and J is TRBJ2-7, with D hard to call. The CDR3 runs to 12 residues. The V gene's germline CDR1 is PRHDT and CDR2 FYEKMQ (reference sequence). V gave up 4 bases and J gave up 6 bases, with 10 bases separating them. CDR3 residues: CASSSWTTEQYF. DNA for the CDR3: TGTGCCAGCAGCTCCTGGACCACCGAGCAGTACTTC.

This chain uses TRBV19 with TRBJ1-3; D not resolved. The germline CDR1 and CDR2 sequences are LNHDA and SQIVND (reference sequence). CDR3 size: 14 residues. V was shortened by 1 base and J by 4 bases, with 8 bases between the two germline ends. This CDR3 is CASSIGYGGNTIYF. CDR3 nucleotide sequence: TGTGCCAGTAGTATAGGCTACGGAGGAAACACCATATATTTT. The full variable domain, completed using reference TRBV19 and TRBJ1-3, is DGGITQSPKYLFRKEGQNVTLSCEQNLNHDAMYWYRQDPGQGLRLIYYSQIVNDFQKGDIAEGYSVSREKKESFPLTVTSAQKNPTAFYLCASSIGYGGNTIYFGEGSWLTVV.

Only one count was recorded for this clone. CDR3 residues: CSVDRGGTDTQYF. Written as DNA, the CDR3 is TGCAGCGTTGACAGGGGCGGCACAGATACGCAGTATTTT. This chain links TRBV29-1 with TRBJ2-3; maybe TRBD1 (6 bases). This CDR3 is 13 amino acids long. Germline CDR1 reads SQVTM; CDR2 reads ANQGSEA. Trimming stripped 3 bases from V and 1 base from J, with 8 bases between.

The chain is built from TRBV12-3 or TRBV12-4 and TRBJ1-5; tentatively, D is TRBD1 (5 bases). The CDR3 contains 13 residues. V lost 8 bases and J lost 3, with 11 bases in between. CDR3 DNA: TGTGCCAGCGGGGGGGAAGCCAATCAGCCCCAGCATTTT. It is translated as CASGGEANQPQHF.

CDR3 nucleotide sequence: TGCGCCAGCAGCTTGAGCTACACCTCCTACAATGAGCAGTTCTTC. Translating gives CASSLSYTSYNEQFF. This chain uses TRBV5-1 with TRBJ2-1; no clear D gene. The CDR3 contains 15 residues. The V end lost 1 base, the J end lost 0 bases, and 8 bases lay between the germline ends. Germline CDR1 and CDR2: SGHRS and YFSETQ.

The CDR3 protein is CASSHRHGGEAFF. The DNA for the CDR3 is TGTGCCAGCAGTCATAGACACGGGGGTGAAGCTTTCTTT. The chain links TRBV6-5 to TRBJ1-1; perhaps TRBD1 as D (5 bases). The CDR3 loop spans 13 amino acids. The V gene lost 5 bases and the J gene lost 7 bases, with 14 bases spanning the gap. CDR1 and CDR2 from the germline V gene are MNHEY and SVGAGI.

The chain links TRBV18 to TRBJ2-1, with D unclear. The CDR3 is 11 amino acids. Looked up from germline, CDR1 is KGHSH and CDR2 is LQKENI. Trimming shortened V by 4 bases and J by 9 bases, and 7 bases separated the two germline ends. CDR3 in amino acids: CASSQEAEQFF. The CDR3 coding sequence is TGTGCCAGCTCACAGGAAGCTGAGCAGTTCTTC.